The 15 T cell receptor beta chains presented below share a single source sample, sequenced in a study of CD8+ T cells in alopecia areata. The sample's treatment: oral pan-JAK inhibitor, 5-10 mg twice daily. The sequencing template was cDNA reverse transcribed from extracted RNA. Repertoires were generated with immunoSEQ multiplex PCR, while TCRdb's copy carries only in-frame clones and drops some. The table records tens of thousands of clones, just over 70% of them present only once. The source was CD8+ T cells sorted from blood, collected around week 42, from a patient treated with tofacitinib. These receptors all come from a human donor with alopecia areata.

CDR3 loop: CASSLDTNSPLHF. CDR3 bases: TGCGCCAGCAGCCTCGACACAAATTCACCCCTCCACTTT. The chain employs TRBV5-1 and TRBJ1-6; D uncertain. The CDR3 loop spans 13 amino acids. Germline V lookup: CDR1 SGHRS, CDR2 YFSETQ. V lost 4 bases and J 7 bases, leaving 9 bases between the germline ends.

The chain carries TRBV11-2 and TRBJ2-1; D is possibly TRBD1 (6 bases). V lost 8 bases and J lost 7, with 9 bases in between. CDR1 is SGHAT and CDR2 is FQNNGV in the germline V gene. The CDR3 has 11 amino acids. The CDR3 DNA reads TGTGCCAGCGAAAGGGGGAATGAGCAGTTCTTC. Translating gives CASERGNEQFF.

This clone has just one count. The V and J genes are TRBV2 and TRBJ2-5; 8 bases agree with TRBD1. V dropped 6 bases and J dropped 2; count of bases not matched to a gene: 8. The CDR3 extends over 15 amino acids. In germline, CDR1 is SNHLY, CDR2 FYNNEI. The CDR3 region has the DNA TGTGCCAGCAGAGAATCAGGGGGCTCTCAAGAGACCCAGTACTTC. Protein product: CASRESGGSQETQYF.

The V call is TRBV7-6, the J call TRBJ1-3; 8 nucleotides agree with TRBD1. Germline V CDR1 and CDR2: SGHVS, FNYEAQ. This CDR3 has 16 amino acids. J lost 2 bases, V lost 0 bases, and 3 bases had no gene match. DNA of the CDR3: TGTGCCAGCAGCTTAGCCCGGGACAGGACTGGAAACACCATATATTTT. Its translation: CASSLARDRTGNTIYF.

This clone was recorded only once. The CDR3 spells CASSDSDRGPNQPQHF. The DNA of the CDR3 is TGTGCCAGCAGCGATTCGGACAGGGGGCCGAATCAGCCCCAGCATTTT. The J gene is TRBJ1-5, the V gene TRBV2; TRBD1 matches at 11 bases. This CDR3 is 16 amino acids long. V gave up 6 bases and J gave up 4 bases; unmatched junction bases: 8. In germline, CDR1 is SNHLY, CDR2 FYNNEI.

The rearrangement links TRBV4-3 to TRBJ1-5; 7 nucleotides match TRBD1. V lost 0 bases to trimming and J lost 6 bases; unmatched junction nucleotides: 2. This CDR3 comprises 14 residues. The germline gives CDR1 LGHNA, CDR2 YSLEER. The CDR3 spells CASSQDGDSQPQHF. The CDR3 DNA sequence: TGCGCCAGCAGCCAAGATGGGGACAGTCAGCCCCAGCATTTT.

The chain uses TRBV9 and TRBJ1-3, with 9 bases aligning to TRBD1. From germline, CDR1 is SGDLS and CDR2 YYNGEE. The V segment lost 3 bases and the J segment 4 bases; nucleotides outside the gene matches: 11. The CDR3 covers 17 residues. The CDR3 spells CASSALAGTGFGNTIYF. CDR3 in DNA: TGTGCCAGCAGCGCACTTGCCGGGACAGGGTTCGGAAACACCATATATTTT.

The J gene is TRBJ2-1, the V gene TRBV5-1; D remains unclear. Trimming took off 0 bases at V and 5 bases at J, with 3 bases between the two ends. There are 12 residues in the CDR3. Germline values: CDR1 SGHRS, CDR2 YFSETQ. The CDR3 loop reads CASSLANNEQFF. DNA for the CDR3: TGCGCCAGCAGCTTGGCTAACAATGAGCAGTTCTTC. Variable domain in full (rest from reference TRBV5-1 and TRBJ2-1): KAGVTQTPRYLIKTRGQQVTLSCSPISGHRSVSWYQQTPGQGLQFLFEYFSETQRNKGNFPGRFSGRQFSNSRSEMNVSTLELGDSALYLCASSLANNEQFFGPGTRLTVL.

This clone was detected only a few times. The CDR3 nucleotides are TGTGCCAGCAGCCCGGACAGTAACCATGAGCAGTTCTTC. Protein product: CASSPDSNHEQFF. The rearrangement links TRBV7-3 to TRBJ2-1, with D perhaps matching TRBD1 (6 bases). The CDR3 runs to 13 residues. Per germline, CDR1 SGHTA and CDR2 FQGTGA. Trimming took off 5 bases at V and 8 bases at J, with 13 bases between the two ends.

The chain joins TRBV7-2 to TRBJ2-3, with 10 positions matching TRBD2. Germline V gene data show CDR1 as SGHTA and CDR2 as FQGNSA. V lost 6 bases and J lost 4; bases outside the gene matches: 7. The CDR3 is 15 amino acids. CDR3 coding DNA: TGTGCCAGCAGTCCGACTAGCGGGCGGGCAGATACGCAGTATTTT. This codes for CASSPTSGRADTQYF. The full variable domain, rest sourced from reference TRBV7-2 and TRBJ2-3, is GAGVSQSPSNKVTEKGKDVELRCDPISGHTALYWYRQSLGQGLEFLIYFQGNSAPDKSGLPSDRFSAERTGGSVSTLTIQRTQQEDSAVYLCASSPTSGRADTQYFGPGTRLTVL.

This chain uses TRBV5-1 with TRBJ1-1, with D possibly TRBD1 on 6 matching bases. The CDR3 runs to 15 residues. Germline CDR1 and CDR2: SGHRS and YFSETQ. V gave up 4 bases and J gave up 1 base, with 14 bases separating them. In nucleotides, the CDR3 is TGCGCCAGCAGCCGGAATACAGGGCCGAACACTGAAGCTTTCTTT. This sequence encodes CASSRNTGPNTEAFF.

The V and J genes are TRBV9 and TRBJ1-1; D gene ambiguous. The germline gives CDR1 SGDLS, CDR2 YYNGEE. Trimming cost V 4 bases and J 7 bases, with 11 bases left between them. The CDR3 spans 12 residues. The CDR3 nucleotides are TGTGCCAGCAGCCCTCCTTTAAATGAAGCTTTCTTT. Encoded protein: CASSPPLNEAFF.

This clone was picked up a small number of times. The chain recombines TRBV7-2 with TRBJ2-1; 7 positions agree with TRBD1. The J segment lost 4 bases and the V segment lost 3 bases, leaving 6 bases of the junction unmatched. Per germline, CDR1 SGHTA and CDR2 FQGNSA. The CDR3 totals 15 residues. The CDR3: CASSFTGQSYNEQFF. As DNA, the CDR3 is TGTGCCAGCAGCTTCACGGGACAGAGTTACAATGAGCAGTTCTTC.

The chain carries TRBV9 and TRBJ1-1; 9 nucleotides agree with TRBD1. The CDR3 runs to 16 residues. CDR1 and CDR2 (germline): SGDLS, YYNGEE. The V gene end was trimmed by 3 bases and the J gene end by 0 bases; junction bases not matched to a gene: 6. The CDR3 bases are TGTGCCAGCAGCGCGGTGGACAGGGGCATGAACACTGAAGCTTTCTTT. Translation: CASSAVDRGMNTEAFF.

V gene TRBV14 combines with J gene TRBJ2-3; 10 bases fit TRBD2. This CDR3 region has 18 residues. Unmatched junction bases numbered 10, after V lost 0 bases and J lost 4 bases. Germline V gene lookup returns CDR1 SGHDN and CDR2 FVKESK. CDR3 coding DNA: TGTGCCAGCAGCCAAGACCCGAAGCGGGGGGGCCGGCCAGATACGCAGTATTTT. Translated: CASSQDPKRGGRPDTQYF. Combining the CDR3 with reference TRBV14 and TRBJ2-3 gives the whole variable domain EAGVTQFPSHSVIEKGQTVTLRCDPISGHDNLYWYRRVMGKEIKFLLHFVKESKQDESGMPNNRFLAERTGGTYSTLKVQPAELEDSGVYFCASSQDPKRGGRPDTQYFGPGTRLTVL.